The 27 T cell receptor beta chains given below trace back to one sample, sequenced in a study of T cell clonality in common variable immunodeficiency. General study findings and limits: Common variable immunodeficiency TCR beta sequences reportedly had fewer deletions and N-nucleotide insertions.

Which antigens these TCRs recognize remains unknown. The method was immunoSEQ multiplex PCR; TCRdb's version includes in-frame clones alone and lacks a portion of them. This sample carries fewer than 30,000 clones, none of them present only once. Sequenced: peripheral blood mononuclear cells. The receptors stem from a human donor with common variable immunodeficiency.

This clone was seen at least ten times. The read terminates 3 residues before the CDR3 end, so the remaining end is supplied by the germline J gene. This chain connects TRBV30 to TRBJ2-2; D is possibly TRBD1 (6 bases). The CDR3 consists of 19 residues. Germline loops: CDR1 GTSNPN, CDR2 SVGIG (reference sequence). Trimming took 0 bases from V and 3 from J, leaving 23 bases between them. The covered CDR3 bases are TGTGCCTGGAGTGTACATTGGACAGCGCTTATCAGTTACACCGGGGAG. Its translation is CAWSVHWTALISYTGE. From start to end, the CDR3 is CAWSVHWTALISYTGELFF.

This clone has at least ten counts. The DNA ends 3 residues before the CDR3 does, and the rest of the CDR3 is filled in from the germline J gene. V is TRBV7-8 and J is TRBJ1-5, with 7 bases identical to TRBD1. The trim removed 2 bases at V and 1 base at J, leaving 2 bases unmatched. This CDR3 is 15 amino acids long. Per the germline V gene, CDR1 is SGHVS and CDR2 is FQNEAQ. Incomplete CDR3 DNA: TGTGCCAGCAGCTTAACGACAGGGAGCAATCAGCCC. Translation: CASSLTTGSNQP. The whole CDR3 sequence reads CASSLTTGSNQPQHF.

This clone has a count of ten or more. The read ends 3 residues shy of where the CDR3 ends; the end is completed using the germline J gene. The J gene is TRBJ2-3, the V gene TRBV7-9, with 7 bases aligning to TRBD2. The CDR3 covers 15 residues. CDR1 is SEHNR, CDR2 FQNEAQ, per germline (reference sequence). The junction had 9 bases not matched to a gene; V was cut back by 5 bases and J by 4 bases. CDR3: CASSPTSRRADTQYF. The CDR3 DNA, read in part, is TGTGCCAGCAGCCCGACTAGCAGGAGGGCAGATACG.

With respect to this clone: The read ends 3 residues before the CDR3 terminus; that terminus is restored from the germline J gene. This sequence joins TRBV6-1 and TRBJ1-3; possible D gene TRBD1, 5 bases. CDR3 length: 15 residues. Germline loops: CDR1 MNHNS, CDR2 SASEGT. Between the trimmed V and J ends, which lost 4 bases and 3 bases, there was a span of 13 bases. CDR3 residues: CASSAGYRGGNTIYF. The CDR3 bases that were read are TGTGCCAGCAGTGCAGGGTATAGAGGTGGAAACACC.

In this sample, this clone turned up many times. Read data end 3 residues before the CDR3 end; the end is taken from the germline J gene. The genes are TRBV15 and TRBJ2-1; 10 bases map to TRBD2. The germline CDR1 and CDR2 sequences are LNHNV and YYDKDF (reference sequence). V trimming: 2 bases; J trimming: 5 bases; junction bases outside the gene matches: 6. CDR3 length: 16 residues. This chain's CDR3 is CATSRQSSGSHNEQFF. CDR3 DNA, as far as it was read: TGTGCCACCAGCAGACAATCTAGCGGGAGTCACAATGAG. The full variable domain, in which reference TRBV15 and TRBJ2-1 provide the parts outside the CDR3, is DAMVIQNPRYQVTQFGKPVTLSCSQTLNHNVMYWYQQKSSQAPKLLFHYYDKDFNNEADTPDNFQSRRPNTSFCFLDIRSPGLGDTAMYLCATSRQSSGSHNEQFFGPGTRLTVL.

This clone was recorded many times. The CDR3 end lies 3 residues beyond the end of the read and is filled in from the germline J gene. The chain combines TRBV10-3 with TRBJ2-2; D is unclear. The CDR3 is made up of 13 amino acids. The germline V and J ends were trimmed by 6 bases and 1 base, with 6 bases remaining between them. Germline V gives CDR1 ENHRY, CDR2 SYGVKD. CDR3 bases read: TGTGCCATCAGAGCGCTGAACACCGGGGAG. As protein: CAIRALNTGE. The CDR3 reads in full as CAIRALNTGELFF.

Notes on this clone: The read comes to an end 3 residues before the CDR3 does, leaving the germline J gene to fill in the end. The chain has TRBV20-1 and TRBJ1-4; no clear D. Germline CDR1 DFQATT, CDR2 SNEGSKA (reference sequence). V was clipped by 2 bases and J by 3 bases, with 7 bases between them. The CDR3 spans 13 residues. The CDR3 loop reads CSARRTPNEKLFF. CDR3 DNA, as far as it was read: TGCAGTGCTAGAAGGACTCCTAATGAAAAA.

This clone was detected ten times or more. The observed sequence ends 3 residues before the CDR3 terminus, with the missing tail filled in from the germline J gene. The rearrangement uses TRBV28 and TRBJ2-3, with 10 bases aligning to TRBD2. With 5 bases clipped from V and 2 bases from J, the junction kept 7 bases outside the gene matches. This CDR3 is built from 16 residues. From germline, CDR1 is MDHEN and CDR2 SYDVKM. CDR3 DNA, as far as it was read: TGTGCCAGCAGTCCCTCTAGCGGGAGAACCACAGATACG. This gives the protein CASSPSSGRTTDT. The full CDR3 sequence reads CASSPSSGRTTDTQYF.

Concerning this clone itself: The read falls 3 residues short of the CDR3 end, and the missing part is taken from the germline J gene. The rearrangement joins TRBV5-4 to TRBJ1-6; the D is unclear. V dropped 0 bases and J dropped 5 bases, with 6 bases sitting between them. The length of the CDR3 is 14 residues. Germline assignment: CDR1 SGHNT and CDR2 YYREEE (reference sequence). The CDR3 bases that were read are TGTGCCAGCAGCTTGGATCCAAATAATTCACCC. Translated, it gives CASSLDPNNSP. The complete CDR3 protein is CASSLDPNNSPLHF.

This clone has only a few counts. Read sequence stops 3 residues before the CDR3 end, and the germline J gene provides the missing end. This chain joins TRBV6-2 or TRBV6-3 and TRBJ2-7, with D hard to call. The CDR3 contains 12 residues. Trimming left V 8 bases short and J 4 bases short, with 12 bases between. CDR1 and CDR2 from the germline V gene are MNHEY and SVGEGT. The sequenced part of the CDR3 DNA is TGTGCCAGCGGGTGGGCCACGTACGAG. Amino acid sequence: CASGWATYE. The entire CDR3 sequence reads CASGWATYEQYF.

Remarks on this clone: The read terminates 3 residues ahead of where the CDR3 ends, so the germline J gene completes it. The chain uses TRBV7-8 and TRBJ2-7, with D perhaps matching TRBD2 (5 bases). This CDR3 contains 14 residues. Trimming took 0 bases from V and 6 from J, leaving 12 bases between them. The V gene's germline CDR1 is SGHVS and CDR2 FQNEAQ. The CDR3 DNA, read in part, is TGTGCCAGCAGCTTAGCCCCTAGCATGGGCGAG. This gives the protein CASSLAPSMGE. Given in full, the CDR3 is CASSLAPSMGEQYF.

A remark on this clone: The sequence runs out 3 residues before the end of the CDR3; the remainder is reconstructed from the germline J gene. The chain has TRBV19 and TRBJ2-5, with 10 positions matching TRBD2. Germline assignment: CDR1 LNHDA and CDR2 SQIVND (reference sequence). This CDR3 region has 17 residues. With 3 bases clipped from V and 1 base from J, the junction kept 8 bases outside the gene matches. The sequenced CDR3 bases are TGTGCCAGTAGTATCGGTTTCAGGACTAGCGGCCAAGAGACC. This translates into CASSIGFRTSGQET. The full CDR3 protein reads CASSIGFRTSGQETQYF.

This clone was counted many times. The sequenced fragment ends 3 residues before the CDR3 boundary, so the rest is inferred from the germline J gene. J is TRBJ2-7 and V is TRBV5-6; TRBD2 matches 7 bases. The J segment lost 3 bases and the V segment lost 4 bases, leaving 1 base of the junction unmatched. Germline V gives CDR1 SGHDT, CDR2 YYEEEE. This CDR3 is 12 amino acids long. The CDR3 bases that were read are TGTGCCAGCAGCAGGGACTACTACGAG. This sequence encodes CASSRDYYE. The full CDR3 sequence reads CASSRDYYEQYF.

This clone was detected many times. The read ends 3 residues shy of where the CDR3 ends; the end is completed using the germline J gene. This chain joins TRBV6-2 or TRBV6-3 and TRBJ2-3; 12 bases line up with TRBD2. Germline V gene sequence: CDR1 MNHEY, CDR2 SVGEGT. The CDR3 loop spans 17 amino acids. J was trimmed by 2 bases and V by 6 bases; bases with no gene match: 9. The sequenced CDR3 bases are TGTGCCAGCAGCCAACGGGCTAGCGGGAGGGACACAGATACG. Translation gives CASSQRASGRDTDT. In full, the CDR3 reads CASSQRASGRDTDTQYF.

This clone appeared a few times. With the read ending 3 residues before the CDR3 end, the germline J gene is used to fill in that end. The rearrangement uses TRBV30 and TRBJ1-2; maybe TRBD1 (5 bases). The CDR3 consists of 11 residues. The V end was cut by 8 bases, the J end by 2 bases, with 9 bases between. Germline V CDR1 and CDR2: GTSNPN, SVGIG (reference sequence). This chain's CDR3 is CAGRGNYGYTF. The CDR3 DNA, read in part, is TGTGCCGGCCGGGGGAACTATGGC.

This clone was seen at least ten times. The CDR3 DNA, read in part, is TGCAGTGCCAGCGCAAGTTCGGGTCTAGCGGGAGGGGCCGGGGAG. Translated: CSASASSGLAGGAGE. The CDR3 in its entirety is CSASASSGLAGGAGELFF. This rearrangement joins TRBV20-1 to TRBJ2-2; 12 bases are a match to TRBD2. The read halts 3 residues ahead of the CDR3 end, with the missing end drawn from the germline J gene. The CDR3 loop spans 18 amino acids. Germline trimming cut 6 bases from V and 6 bases from J; bases unmatched to any gene: 17. Germline V gene lookup returns CDR1 DFQATT and CDR2 SNEGSKA (reference sequence).

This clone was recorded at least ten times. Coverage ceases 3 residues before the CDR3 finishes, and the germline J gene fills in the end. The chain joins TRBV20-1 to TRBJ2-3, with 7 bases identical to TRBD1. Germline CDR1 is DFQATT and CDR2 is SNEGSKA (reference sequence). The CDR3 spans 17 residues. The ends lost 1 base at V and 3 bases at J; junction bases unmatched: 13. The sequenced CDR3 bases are TGCAGTGCTAGAGCGATTGATAGGTACAGGGGAACAGATACG. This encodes CSARAIDRYRGTDT. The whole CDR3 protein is CSARAIDRYRGTDTQYF.

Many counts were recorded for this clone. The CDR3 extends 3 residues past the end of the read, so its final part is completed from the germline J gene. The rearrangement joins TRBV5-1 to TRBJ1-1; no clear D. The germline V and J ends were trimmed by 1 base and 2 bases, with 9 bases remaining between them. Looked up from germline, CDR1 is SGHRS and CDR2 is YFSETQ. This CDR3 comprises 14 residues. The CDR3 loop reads CASSLLGSNTEAFF. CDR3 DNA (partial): TGCGCCAGCAGCTTGTTGGGCAGCAACACTGAA. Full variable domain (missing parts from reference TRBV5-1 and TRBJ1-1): KAGVTQTPRYLIKTRGQQVTLSCSPISGHRSVSWYQQTPGQGLQFLFEYFSETQRNKGNFPGRFSGRQFSNSRSEMNVSTLELGDSALYLCASSLLGSNTEAFFGQGTRLTVV.

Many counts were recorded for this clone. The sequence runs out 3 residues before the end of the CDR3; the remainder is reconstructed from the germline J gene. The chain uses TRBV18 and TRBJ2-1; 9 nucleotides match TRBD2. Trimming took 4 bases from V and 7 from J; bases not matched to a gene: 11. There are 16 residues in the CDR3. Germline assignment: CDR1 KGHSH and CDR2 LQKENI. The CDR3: CASSHNSGLASNEQFF. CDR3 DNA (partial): TGTGCCAGCTCACACAATTCGGGACTAGCCTCGAATGAG.

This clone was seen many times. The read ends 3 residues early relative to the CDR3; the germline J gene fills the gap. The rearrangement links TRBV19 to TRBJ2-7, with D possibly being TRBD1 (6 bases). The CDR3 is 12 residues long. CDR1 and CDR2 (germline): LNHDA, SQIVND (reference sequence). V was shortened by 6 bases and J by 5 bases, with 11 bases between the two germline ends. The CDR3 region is CASSPGTHEQYF. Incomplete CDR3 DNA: TGTGCCAGTAGCCCCGGGACACACGAG.

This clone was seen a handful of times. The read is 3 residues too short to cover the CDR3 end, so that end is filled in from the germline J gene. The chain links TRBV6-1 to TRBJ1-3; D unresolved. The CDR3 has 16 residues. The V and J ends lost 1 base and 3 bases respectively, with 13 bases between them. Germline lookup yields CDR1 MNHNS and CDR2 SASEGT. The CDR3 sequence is CASSEEAGNYGNTIYF. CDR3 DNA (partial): TGTGCCAGCAGTGAAGAAGCGGGGAATTATGGAAACACC.

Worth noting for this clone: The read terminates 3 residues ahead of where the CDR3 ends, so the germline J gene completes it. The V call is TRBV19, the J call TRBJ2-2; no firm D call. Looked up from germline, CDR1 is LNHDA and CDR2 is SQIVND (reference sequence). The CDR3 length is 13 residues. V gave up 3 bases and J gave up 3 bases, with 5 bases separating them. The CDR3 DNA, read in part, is TGTGCCAGTAGTATTACATACACCGGGGAG. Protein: CASSITYTGE. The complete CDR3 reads CASSITYTGELFF.

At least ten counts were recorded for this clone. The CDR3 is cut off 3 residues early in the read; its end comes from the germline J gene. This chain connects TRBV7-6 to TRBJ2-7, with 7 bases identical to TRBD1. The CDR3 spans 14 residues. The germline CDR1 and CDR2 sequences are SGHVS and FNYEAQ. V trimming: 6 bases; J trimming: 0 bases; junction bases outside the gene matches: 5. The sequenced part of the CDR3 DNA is TGTGCCAGCAGTTCCGGGACAGTCTCCTACGAG. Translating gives CASSSGTVSYE. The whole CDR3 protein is CASSSGTVSYEQYF.

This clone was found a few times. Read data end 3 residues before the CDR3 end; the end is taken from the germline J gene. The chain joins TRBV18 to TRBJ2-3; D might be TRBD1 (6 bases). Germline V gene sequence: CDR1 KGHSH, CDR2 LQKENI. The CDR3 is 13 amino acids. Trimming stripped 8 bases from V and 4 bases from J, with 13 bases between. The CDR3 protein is CASQHRAPDTQYF. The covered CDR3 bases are TGTGCCAGCCAGCACAGGGCACCAGATACG.

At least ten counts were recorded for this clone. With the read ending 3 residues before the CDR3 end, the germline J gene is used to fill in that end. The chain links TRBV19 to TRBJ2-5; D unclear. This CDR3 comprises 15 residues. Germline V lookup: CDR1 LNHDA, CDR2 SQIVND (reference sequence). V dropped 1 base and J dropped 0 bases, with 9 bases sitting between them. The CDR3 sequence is CASSIVRDYQETQYF. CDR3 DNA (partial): TGTGCCAGTAGTATAGTGCGTGACTACCAAGAGACC.

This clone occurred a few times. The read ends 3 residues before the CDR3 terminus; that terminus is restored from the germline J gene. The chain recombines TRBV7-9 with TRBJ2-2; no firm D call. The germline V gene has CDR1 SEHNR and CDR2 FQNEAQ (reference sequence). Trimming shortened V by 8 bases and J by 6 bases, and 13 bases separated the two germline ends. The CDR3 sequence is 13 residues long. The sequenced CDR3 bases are TGTGCCAGCCGAAATTTCCCGGCCGGGGAG. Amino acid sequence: CASRNFPAGE. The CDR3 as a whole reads CASRNFPAGELFF. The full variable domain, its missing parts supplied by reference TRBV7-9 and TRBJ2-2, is DTGVSQNPRHKITKRGQNVTFRCDPISEHNRLYWYRQTLGQGPEFLTYFQNEAQLEKSRLLSDRFSAERPKGSFSTLEIQRTEQGDSAMYLCASRNFPAGELFFGEGSRLTVL.

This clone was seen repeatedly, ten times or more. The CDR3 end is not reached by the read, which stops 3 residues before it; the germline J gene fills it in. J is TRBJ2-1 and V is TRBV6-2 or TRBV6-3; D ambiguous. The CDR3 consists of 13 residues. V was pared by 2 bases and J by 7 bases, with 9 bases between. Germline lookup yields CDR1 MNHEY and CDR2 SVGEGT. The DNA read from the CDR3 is TGTGCCAGCAGTTACCCGAACAAGAATGAG. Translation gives CASSYPNKNE. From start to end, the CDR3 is CASSYPNKNEQFF.